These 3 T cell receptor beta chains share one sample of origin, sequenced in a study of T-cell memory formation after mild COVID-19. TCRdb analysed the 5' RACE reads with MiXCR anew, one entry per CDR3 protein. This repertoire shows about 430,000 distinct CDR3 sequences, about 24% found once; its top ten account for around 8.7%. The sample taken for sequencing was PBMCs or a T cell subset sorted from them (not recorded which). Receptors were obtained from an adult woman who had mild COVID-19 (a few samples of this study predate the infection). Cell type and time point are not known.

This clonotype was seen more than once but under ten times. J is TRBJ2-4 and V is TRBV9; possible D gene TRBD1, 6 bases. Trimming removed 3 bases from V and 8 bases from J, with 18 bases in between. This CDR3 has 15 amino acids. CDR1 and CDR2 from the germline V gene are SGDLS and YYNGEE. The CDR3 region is CASSATGSMGDIQYF. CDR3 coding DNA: TGTGCCAGCAGCGCAACAGGGTCGATGGGTGACATTCAGTACTTC.

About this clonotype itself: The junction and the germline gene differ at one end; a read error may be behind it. CDR3 protein: CASSEGFHSNKPQHF. The DNA of the CDR3 is TGCGCCAGCAGCGAGGGGTTTCATAGCAATAAGCCCCAGCATTTT. This rearrangement joins TRBV5-1 to TRBJ1-5; perhaps TRBD1 as D (5 bases). Germline V gives CDR1 SGHRS, CDR2 YFSETQ. This CDR3 region has 15 residues.

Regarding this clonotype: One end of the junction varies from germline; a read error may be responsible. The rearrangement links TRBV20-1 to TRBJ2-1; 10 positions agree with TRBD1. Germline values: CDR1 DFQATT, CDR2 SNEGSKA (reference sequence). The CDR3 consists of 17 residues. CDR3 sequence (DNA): TGCAGTGCCAGTCCCACGGGTAGGGACAGGGGATACAGTGAGCAGTTCTTC. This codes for CSASPTGRDRGYSEQFF.